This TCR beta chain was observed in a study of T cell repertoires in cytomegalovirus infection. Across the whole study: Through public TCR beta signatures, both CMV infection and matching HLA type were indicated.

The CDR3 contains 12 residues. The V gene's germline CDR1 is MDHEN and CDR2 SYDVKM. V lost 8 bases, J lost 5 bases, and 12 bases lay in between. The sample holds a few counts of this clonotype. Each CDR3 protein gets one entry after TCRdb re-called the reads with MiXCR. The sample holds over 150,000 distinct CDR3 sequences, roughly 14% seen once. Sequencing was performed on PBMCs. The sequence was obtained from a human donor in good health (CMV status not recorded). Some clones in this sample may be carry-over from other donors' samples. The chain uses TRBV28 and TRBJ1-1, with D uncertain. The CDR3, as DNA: TGTGCCAGCGGAGGAATGGAGACTGAAGCTTTCTTT. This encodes CASGGMETEAFF.